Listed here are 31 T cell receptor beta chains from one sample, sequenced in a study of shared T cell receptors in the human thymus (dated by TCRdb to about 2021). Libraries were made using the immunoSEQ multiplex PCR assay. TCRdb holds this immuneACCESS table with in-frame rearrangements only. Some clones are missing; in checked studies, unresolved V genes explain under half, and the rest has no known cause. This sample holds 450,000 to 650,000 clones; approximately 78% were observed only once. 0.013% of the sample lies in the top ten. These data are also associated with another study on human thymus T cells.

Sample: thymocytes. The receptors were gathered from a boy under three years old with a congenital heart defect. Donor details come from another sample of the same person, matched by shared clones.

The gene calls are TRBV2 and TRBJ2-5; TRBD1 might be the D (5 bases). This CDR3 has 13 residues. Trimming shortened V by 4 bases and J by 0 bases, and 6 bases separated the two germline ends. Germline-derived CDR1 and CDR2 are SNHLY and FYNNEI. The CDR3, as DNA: TGTGCCAGCAGTGGGGGCGACCAAGAGACCCAGTACTTC. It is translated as CASSGGDQETQYF. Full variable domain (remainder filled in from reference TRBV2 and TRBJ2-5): EPEVTQTPSHQVTQMGQEVILRCVPISNHLYFYWYRQILGQKVEFLVSFYNNEISEKSEIFDDQFSVERPDGSNFTLKIRSTKLEDSAMYFCASSGGDQETQYFGPGTRLLVL.

The CDR3 nucleotides are TGTGCCAGTAGTATGAGGGATGATATAGCTTTCTTT. Encoded protein: CASSMRDDIAFF. This chain connects TRBV19 to TRBJ1-1; D is undetermined. The V gene lost 3 bases and the J gene lost 10 bases, with 12 bases spanning the gap. The CDR3 has 12 residues. Germline V gene lookup returns CDR1 LNHDA and CDR2 SQIVND (reference sequence).

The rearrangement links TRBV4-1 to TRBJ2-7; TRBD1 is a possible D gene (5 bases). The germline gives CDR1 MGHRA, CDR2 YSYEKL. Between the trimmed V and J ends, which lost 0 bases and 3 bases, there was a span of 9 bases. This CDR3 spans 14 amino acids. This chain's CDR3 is CASSQDLGDYEQYF. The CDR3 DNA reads TGCGCCAGCAGCCAAGATCTAGGGGACTACGAGCAGTACTTC.

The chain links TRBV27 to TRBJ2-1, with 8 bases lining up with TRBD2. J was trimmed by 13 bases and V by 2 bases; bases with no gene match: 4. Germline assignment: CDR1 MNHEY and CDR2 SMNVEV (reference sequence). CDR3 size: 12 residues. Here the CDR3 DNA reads TGTGCCAGCAGTTTAACTAGCGGTGTACAGTTCTTC. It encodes CASSLTSGVQFF.

CDR3 sequence reads: CASSSTGRYGYTF. The CDR3 nucleotides read TGCGCCAGCAGCTCAACAGGCCGCTATGGCTACACCTTC. The chain couples TRBV10-2 to TRBJ1-2; possibly TRBD1 for D (5 bases). V was pared by 6 bases and J by 4 bases, with 12 bases between. The CDR3 spans 13 residues. Germline V gene data show CDR1 as WSHSY and CDR2 as SAAADI.

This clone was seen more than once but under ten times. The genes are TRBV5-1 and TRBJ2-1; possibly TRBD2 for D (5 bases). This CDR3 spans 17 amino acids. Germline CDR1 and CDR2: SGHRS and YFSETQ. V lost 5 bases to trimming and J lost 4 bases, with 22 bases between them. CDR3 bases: TGCGCCAGCAGTCTCCCCCCTCCCCGGGAACATTACAATGAGCAGTTCTTC. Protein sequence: CASSLPPPREHYNEQFF.

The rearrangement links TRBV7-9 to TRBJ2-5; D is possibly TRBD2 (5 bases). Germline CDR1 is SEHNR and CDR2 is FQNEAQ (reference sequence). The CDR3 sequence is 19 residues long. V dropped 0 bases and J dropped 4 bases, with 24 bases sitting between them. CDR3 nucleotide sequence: TGTGCCAGCAGCTTAGCAGCGGCCGTTGACTACCGGAAGGGAGAGACCCAGTACTTC. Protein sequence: CASSLAAAVDYRKGETQYF.

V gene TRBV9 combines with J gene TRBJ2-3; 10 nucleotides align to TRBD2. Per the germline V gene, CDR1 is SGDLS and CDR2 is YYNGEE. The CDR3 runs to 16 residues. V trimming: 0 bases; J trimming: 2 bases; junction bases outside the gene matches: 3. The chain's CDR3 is CASSVGLAGLTDTQYF. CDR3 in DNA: TGTGCCAGCAGCGTAGGACTAGCGGGTCTCACAGATACGCAGTATTTT.

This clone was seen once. CDR3 sequence reads: CASSRRGNNEQFF. The CDR3, as DNA: TGTGCCAGCTCAAGACGGGGGAACAATGAGCAGTTCTTC. This chain uses TRBV6-5 with TRBJ2-1; maybe TRBD2 (6 bases). The CDR3 sequence is 13 residues long. Trimming cost V 8 bases and J 5 bases, with 13 bases left between them. Germline V gene sequence: CDR1 MNHEY, CDR2 SVGAGI.

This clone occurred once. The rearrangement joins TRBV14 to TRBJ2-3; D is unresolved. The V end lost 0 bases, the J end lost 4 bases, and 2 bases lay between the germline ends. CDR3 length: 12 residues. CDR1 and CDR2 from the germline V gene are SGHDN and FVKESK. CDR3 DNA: TGTGCCAGCAGCCAAGACTCAGATACGCAGTATTTT. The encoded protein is CASSQDSDTQYF.

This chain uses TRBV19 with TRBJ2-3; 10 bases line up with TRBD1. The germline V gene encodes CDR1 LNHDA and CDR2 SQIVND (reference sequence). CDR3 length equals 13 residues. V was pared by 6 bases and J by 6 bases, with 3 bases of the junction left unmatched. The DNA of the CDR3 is TGTGCCAGTAGGACAGGGGGCGCGGATACGCAGTATTTT. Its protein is CASRTGGADTQYF.

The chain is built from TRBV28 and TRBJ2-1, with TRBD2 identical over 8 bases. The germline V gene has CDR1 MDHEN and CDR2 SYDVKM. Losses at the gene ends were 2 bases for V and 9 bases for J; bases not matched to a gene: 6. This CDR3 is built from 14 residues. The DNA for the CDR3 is TGTGCCAGCAGTTTACTCGCGGCGGGGGGTGAGCAGTTCTTC. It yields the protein CASSLLAAGGEQFF.

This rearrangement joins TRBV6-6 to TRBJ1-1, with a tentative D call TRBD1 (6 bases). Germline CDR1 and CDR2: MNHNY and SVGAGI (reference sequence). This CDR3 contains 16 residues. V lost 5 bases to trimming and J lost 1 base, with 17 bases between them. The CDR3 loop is CASSPTGRGPNTEAFF. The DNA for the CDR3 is TGTGCCAGCAGTCCCACAGGGAGAGGACCGAACACTGAAGCTTTCTTT.

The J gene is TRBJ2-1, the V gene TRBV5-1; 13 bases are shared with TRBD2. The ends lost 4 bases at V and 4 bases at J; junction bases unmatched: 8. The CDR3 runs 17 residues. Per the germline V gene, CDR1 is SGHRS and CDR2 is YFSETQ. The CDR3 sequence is CASSGGLAGVVYNEQFF. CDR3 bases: TGCGCCAGCAGCGGCGGACTAGCGGGAGTCGTGTACAATGAGCAGTTCTTC.

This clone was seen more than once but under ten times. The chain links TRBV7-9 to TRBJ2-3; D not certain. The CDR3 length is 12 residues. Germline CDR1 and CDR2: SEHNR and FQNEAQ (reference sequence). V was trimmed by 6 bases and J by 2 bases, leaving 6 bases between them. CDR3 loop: CASRTFTDTQYF. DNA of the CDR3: TGTGCCAGCAGGACTTTCACAGATACGCAGTATTTT.

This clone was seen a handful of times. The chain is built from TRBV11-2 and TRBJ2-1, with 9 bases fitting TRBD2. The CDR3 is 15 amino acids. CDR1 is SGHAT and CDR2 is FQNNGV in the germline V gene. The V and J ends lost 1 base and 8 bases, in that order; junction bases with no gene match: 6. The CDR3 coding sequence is TGTGCCAGCAGCTTAGGGGCGGGAGGGCCTCATGAGCAGTTCTTC. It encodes CASSLGAGGPHEQFF.

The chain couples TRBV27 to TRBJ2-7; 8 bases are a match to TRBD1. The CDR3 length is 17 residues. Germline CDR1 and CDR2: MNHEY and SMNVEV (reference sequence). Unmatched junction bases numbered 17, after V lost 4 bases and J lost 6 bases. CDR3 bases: TGTGCCAGCAGTTCCCGGGACAGGCCCCCCCCGGGGTGCGAGCAGTACTTC. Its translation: CASSSRDRPPPGCEQYF.

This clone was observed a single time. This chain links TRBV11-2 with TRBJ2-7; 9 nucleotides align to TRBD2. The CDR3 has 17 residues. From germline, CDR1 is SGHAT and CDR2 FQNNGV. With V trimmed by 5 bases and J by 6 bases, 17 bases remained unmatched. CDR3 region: CASSQPPSAGGLSEQYF. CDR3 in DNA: TGTGCCAGCAGCCAGCCCCCCTCGGCGGGAGGGCTGAGCGAGCAGTACTTC.

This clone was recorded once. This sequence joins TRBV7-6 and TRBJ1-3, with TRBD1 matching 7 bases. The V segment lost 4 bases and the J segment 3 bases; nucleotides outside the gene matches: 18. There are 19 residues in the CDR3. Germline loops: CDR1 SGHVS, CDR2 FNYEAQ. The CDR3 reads CASSSGVGQFHAFGNTIYF. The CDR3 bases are TGTGCCAGCAGCTCCGGGGTGGGACAGTTCCACGCGTTTGGAAACACCATATATTTT.

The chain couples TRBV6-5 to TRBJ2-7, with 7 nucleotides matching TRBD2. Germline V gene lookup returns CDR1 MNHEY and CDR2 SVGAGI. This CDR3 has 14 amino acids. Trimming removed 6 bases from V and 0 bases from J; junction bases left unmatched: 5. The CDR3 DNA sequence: TGTGCCAGCAGGAGACTAGCAGACTCCTACGAGCAGTACTTC. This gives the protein CASRRLADSYEQYF.

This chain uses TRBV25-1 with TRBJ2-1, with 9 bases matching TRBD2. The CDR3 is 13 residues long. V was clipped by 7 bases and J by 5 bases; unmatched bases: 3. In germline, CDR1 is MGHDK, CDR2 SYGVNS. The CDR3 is CASTLAGNNEQFF. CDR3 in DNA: TGTGCCAGCACACTAGCGGGTAACAATGAGCAGTTCTTC.

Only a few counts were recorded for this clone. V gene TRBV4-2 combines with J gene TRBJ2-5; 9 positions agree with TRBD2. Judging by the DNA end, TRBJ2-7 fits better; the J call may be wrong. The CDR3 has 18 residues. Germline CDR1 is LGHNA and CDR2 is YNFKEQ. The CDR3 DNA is TGTGCCAGCAGCCAAAAAGAGAAAGCGGGAGGAGGGTCCTACGAGCAGTACTTC. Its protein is CASSQKEKAGGGSYEQYF.

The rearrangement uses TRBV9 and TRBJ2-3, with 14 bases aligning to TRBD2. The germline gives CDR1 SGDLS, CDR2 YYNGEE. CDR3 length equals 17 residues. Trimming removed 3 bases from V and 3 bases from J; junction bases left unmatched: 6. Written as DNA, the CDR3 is TGTGCCAGCAGCGCACCCGGGACTAGCGGGAGTACAGATACGCAGTATTTT. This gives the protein CASSAPGTSGSTDTQYF.

The CDR3 region has the DNA TGTGCCAGCAGTTTTGGGCGGGACTCCTACGAGCAGTACTTC. It is translated as CASSFGRDSYEQYF. The genes are TRBV27 and TRBJ2-7; D possibly corresponds to TRBD2 (6 bases). This CDR3 is built from 14 residues. Germline assignment: CDR1 MNHEY and CDR2 SMNVEV (reference sequence). Trimming took off 3 bases at V and 0 bases at J, with 9 bases between the two ends.

In DNA form, the CDR3 reads TGTGCCAGCAGCTTAGATCCCAAAGCGGGAGCCCCATGCTACGAGCAGTACTTC. This gives the protein CASSLDPKAGAPCYEQYF. This chain connects TRBV11-2 to TRBJ2-7; 8 bases line up with TRBD2. This CDR3 is 18 amino acids long. The ends lost 0 bases at V and 3 bases at J; junction bases unmatched: 13. Germline V gene data show CDR1 as SGHAT and CDR2 as FQNNGV.

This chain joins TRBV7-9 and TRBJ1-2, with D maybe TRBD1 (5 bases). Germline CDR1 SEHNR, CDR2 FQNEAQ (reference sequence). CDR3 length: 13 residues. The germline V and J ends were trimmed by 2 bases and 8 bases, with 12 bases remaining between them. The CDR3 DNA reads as TGTGCCAGCAGCTTATGGGGCAATTGGGGCTACACCTTC. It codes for CASSLWGNWGYTF.

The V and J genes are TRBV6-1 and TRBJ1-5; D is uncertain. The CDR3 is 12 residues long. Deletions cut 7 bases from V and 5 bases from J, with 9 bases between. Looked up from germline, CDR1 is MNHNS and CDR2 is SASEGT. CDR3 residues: CASTGYYQPQHF. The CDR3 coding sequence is TGTGCCAGCACGGGTTACTATCAGCCCCAGCATTTT.

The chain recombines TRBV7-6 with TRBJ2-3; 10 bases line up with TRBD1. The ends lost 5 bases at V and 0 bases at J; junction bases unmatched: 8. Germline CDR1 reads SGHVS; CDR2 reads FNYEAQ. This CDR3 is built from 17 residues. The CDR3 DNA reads TGTGCCAGCAGCGACAGGGACAGGGGATCTAGCACAGATACGCAGTATTTT. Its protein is CASSDRDRGSSTDTQYF.

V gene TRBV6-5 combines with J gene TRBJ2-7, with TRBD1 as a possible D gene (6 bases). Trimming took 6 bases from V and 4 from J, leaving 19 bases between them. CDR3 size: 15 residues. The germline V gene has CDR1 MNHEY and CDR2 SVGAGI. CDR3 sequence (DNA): TGTGCCAGCAGATGCGCAGGTGGGGGCATTTACGAGCAGTACTTC. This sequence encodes CASRCAGGGIYEQYF.

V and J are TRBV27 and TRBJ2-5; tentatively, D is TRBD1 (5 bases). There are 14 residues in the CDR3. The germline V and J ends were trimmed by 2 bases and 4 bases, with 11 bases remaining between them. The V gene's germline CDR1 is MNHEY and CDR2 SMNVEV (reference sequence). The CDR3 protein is CASSLRQGPETQYF. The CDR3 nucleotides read TGTGCCAGCAGTTTACGCCAGGGCCCAGAGACCCAGTACTTC.

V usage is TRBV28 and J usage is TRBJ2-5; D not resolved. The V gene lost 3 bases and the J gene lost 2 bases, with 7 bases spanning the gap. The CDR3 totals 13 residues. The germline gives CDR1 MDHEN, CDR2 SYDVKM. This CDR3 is CASSFRSQETQYF. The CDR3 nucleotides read TGTGCCAGCAGTTTTCGTAGTCAAGAGACCCAGTACTTC.